This entry lists 27 T cell receptor beta chains sequenced from one sample in a study of T cell repertoires in cytomegalovirus infection. TCRdb independently ran MiXCR on the reads; one entry per CDR3 protein. Of some 220,000 distinct CDR3 sequences listed, approximately 13% are singletons. Sequencing was carried out using PBMCs. All receptors derive from a human donor in good health (CMV status not recorded). Some clones in this sample may be carry-over from other donors' samples.

This clonotype was observed many times. This chain connects TRBV7-9 to TRBJ2-1, with TRBD2 identical over 14 bases. There are 18 residues in the CDR3. Germline V gene data show CDR1 as SEHNR and CDR2 as FQNEAQ (reference sequence). The junction had 15 bases not matched to a gene; V was cut back by 5 bases and J by 9 bases. The CDR3 nucleotides are TGTGCCAGCAGCCTACCCCCCCGACTAGCGGGAGGGCGCAGTGAGCAGTTCTTC. It translates to CASSLPPRLAGGRSEQFF.

This clonotype has at least ten counts. The CDR3 loop is CASSRRAGANVLTF. CDR3 coding DNA: TGTGCCAGCAGCCGCAGGGCTGGGGCCAACGTCCTGACTTTC. The gene calls are TRBV11-2 and TRBJ2-6; perhaps TRBD1 as D (5 bases). This CDR3 has 14 amino acids. Germline CDR1 and CDR2: SGHAT and FQNNGV. V gave up 5 bases and J gave up 2 bases, with 7 bases separating them. Full variable domain (remainder filled in from reference TRBV11-2 and TRBJ2-6): EAGVAQSPRYKIIEKRQSVAFWCNPISGHATLYWYQQILGQGPKLLIQFQNNGVVDDSQLPKDRFSAERLKGVDSTLKIQPAKLEDSAVYLCASSRRAGANVLTFGAGSRLTVL.

This clonotype was observed many times. The chain has TRBV6-2 or TRBV6-3 and TRBJ2-6; D is unresolved. The CDR3 is 14 amino acids. V was shortened by 6 bases and J by 4 bases, with 10 bases between the two germline ends. Germline-derived CDR1 and CDR2 are MNHEY and SVGEGT. CDR3 DNA sequence: TGTGCCAGCAGCCTAACGAACGGGGCCAACGTCCTGACTTTC. The encoded protein is CASSLTNGANVLTF.

This clonotype was observed at least ten times. The chain carries TRBV29-1 and TRBJ1-3; D might be TRBD1 (6 bases). Between the trimmed V and J ends, which lost 3 bases and 3 bases, there was a span of 9 bases. Germline V gene lookup returns CDR1 SQVTM and CDR2 ANQGSEA. The CDR3 is 13 residues long. CDR3 nucleotides: TGCAGCGTTGACGGGGGGCTTGGAAACACCATATATTTT. It translates to CSVDGGLGNTIYF.

The chain has TRBV12-3 or TRBV12-4 and TRBJ1-2; a possible D gene is TRBD1 (5 bases). Trimming cost V 2 bases and J 4 bases, with 8 bases left between them. The CDR3 has 13 amino acids. For the CDR3, the DNA is TGTGCCAGCAGTTTACTGGGGACCTATGGCTACACCTTC. Translation gives CASSLLGTYGYTF.

At least ten counts were recorded for this clonotype. This chain links TRBV25-1 with TRBJ2-2; 12 nucleotides align to TRBD2. Germline loops: CDR1 MGHDK, CDR2 SYGVNS. The CDR3 sequence is 15 residues long. V lost 6 bases, J lost 5 bases, and 4 bases stayed unmatched. In nucleotides, the CDR3 is TGTGCCAGCAGAACGACTAGCGGGAGAACCGGGGAGCTGTTTTTT. Its translation is CASRTTSGRTGELFF.

This clonotype was counted many times. The V and J genes are TRBV7-2 and TRBJ1-3; 8 bases align to TRBD1. CDR3 size: 17 residues. V was clipped by 5 bases and J by 4 bases; unmatched bases: 13. Germline CDR1 reads SGHTA; CDR2 reads FQGNSA. This chain's CDR3 is CASSPQPGQVIGNTIYF. The CDR3 bases are TGTGCCAGCAGCCCTCAACCGGGACAGGTGATCGGAAACACCATATATTTT. Complete variable domain (other parts from reference TRBV7-2 and TRBJ1-3): GAGVSQSPSNKVTEKGKDVELRCDPISGHTALYWYRQSLGQGLEFLIYFQGNSAPDKSGLPSDRFSAERTGGSVSTLTIQRTQQEDSAVYLCASSPQPGQVIGNTIYFGEGSWLTVV.

This chain links TRBV29-1 with TRBJ2-1; 7 bases line up with TRBD2. V lost 3 bases, J lost 15 bases, and 11 bases stayed unmatched. The CDR3 sequence is 12 residues long. Germline-derived CDR1 and CDR2 are SQVTM and ANQGSEA. The CDR3 loop reads CSVDPSGRDRFF. For the CDR3, the DNA is TGCAGCGTTGATCCCAGTGGGAGGGATCGGTTCTTC.

This clonotype was detected a few times. The gene calls are TRBV30 and TRBJ2-1; 8 nucleotides match TRBD1. Germline CDR1 and CDR2: GTSNPN and SVGIG (reference sequence). The CDR3 has 14 residues. V was pared by 3 bases and J by 4 bases, with 5 bases of the junction left unmatched. The CDR3 DNA follows: TGTGCCTGGAGCTCGGGACAGGTTTACAATGAGCAGTTCTTC. Its protein product is CAWSSGQVYNEQFF.

Many counts were recorded for this clonotype. The chain combines TRBV19 with TRBJ2-7, with 13 bases that match TRBD2. CDR3 size: 15 residues. The germline V gene encodes CDR1 LNHDA and CDR2 SQIVND (reference sequence). J lost 2 bases, V lost 4 bases, and 2 bases had no gene match. The CDR3 bases are TGTGCCAGTAGTAAGGGACTAGCGGGACCCTACGAGCAGTACTTC. As protein: CASSKGLAGPYEQYF.

This rearrangement joins TRBV6-4 to TRBJ1-1; D not resolved. Between the trimmed V and J ends, which lost 2 bases and 3 bases, there was a span of 7 bases. Germline V gene data show CDR1 as MRHNA and CDR2 as SNTAGT. CDR3 length equals 13 residues. The CDR3 is CASSDEADTEAFF. Written as DNA, the CDR3 is TGTGCCAGCAGTGACGAGGCAGACACTGAAGCTTTCTTT.

This chain connects TRBV25-1 to TRBJ1-5, with D uncertain. There are 14 residues in the CDR3. Germline V gives CDR1 MGHDK, CDR2 SYGVNS. Trimming stripped 4 bases from V and 1 base from J, with 8 bases between. CDR3 in DNA: TGTGCCAGCAGTGGAGAACCGAGCAATCAGCCCCAGCATTTT. It is translated as CASSGEPSNQPQHF.

This clonotype was detected ten times or more. The chain has TRBV7-2 and TRBJ2-1; tentatively, D is TRBD2 (6 bases). This CDR3 spans 12 amino acids. V was cut by 1 base and J by 15 bases, with 13 bases left in between. Per germline, CDR1 SGHTA and CDR2 FQGNSA. The CDR3 coding sequence is TGTGCCAGCAGCTTAGGGGGACTCCAAGGGTTCTTC. Translating it yields CASSLGGLQGFF.

This clonotype was seen ten or more times. The rearrangement links TRBV11-2 to TRBJ2-1; maybe TRBD2 (5 bases). Trimming shortened V by 2 bases and J by 15 bases, and 17 bases separated the two germline ends. The germline gives CDR1 SGHAT, CDR2 FQNNGV. The CDR3 sequence is 13 residues long. CDR3 sequence (DNA): TGTGCCAGCAGCTTAAGCGACGCACAAGCGGCGTTCTTC. Its translation: CASSLSDAQAAFF.

This clonotype appeared many times. The genes are TRBV7-2 and TRBJ2-1; 11 positions match TRBD2. The CDR3 is made up of 15 amino acids. Germline V lookup: CDR1 SGHTA, CDR2 FQGNSA. The J segment lost 9 bases and the V segment lost 2 bases, leaving 6 bases of the junction unmatched. The CDR3 sequence is CASSLLAGGVGEQFF. The DNA for the CDR3 is TGTGCCAGCAGCTTACTAGCGGGAGGTGTCGGTGAGCAGTTCTTC.

Many counts were recorded for this clonotype. V is TRBV6-2 or TRBV6-3 and J is TRBJ1-2; a possible D gene is TRBD1 (6 bases). This CDR3 is 14 amino acids long. V was pared by 5 bases and J by 2 bases, with 12 bases between. Germline CDR1 and CDR2: MNHEY and SVGEGT. The CDR3 nucleotides read TGTGCCAGCAGTACGGATACAGGGAACTATGGCTACACCTTC. Its translation is CASSTDTGNYGYTF.

The table lists this clonotype with a few counts. This may arise from a read error, as a much more abundant clone is one base away. The chain couples TRBV11-1 to TRBJ1-1; D gene ambiguous. From germline, CDR1 is SGHAT and CDR2 FQDESV (reference sequence). Trimming took off 5 bases at V and 1 base at J, with 8 bases between the two ends. The CDR3 covers 13 residues. The CDR3 reads CASSQDGNTEAFF. The CDR3 bases are TGTGCCAGCAGCCAGGACGGGAACACTGAAGCTTTCTTT. Complete variable domain (other parts from reference TRBV11-1 and TRBJ1-1): EAEVAQSPRYKITEKSQAVAFWCDPISGHATLYWYRQILGQGPELLVQFQDESVVDDSQLPKDRFSAERLKGVDSTLKIQPAELGDSAMYLCASSQDGNTEAFFGQGTRLTVV.

The chain employs TRBV20-1 and TRBJ2-5, with TRBD2 identical over 15 bases. The trim removed 8 bases at V and 1 base at J, leaving 11 bases unmatched. Looked up from germline, CDR1 is DFQATT and CDR2 is SNEGSKA (reference sequence). The CDR3 has 17 amino acids. As DNA, the CDR3 is TGCAGTAGCAGCGGGTGGACTAGCGGGGGGGCCCAAGAGACCCAGTACTTC. It codes for CSSSGWTSGGAQETQYF.

This clonotype was observed a few times. The chain combines TRBV29-1 with TRBJ1-2; 9 bases match TRBD1. CDR1 is SQVTM, CDR2 ANQGSEA, per germline. V dropped 3 bases and J dropped 8; count of bases not matched to a gene: 13. The CDR3 covers 15 residues. CDR3 residues: CSVDRSGTGIGGYTF. The CDR3 DNA follows: TGCAGCGTTGACCGTTCTGGGACAGGGATCGGGGGCTACACCTTC.

This clonotype came up many times. The chain is built from TRBV7-2 and TRBJ2-2; possible D gene TRBD1, 5 bases. Germline lookup yields CDR1 SGHTA and CDR2 FQGNSA. The V end lost 7 bases, the J end lost 8 bases, and 14 bases lay between the germline ends. This CDR3 comprises 13 residues. The CDR3 bases are TGTGCCAGCACTTCAGGGCGATCGGGGGAGCTGTTTTTT. Translation: CASTSGRSGELFF.

This clonotype showed up many times. The chain joins TRBV7-9 to TRBJ2-5; TRBD2 agrees at 7 bases. Looked up from germline, CDR1 is SEHNR and CDR2 is FQNEAQ (reference sequence). The junction had 7 bases not matched to a gene; V was cut back by 5 bases and J by 4 bases. The CDR3 length is 14 residues. The CDR3 here is CASSQSGEVETQYF. The CDR3 DNA reads TGTGCCAGCAGCCAAAGCGGGGAGGTAGAGACCCAGTACTTC.

This clonotype was detected only a few times. The chain couples TRBV7-9 to TRBJ2-3; D unclear. Per germline, CDR1 SEHNR and CDR2 FQNEAQ (reference sequence). The CDR3 covers 14 residues. Trimming stripped 7 bases from V and 6 bases from J, with 17 bases between. DNA of the CDR3: TGTGCCAGCAACACCGGGCCCGGCGTTGATACGCAGTATTTT. Its protein is CASNTGPGVDTQYF.

This clonotype has at least ten counts. The genes are TRBV7-2 and TRBJ2-1; D is possibly TRBD2 (6 bases). CDR1 SGHTA and CDR2 FQGNSA come from the germline V gene. This CDR3 comprises 11 residues. Trimming stripped 7 bases from V and 10 bases from J, with 11 bases between. The CDR3 spells CASNQGGEQFF. DNA of the CDR3: TGTGCCAGCAACCAGGGAGGAGAGCAGTTCTTC.

This clonotype turned up a few times. This chain joins TRBV7-3 and TRBJ2-1; 7 bases match TRBD1. This CDR3 comprises 15 residues. Trimming took 3 bases from V and 5 from J; bases not matched to a gene: 7. Germline V lookup: CDR1 SGHTA, CDR2 FQGTGA. Written as DNA, the CDR3 is TGTGCCAGCAGCTTTAGTACAGGGGTAAACAATGAGCAGTTCTTC. Protein sequence: CASSFSTGVNNEQFF.

The rearrangement links TRBV7-3 to TRBJ2-7, with 9 positions matching TRBD1. The CDR3 consists of 14 residues. Per germline, CDR1 SGHTA and CDR2 FQGTGA. Trimming removed 3 bases from V and 5 bases from J; junction bases left unmatched: 5. The DNA for the CDR3 is TGTGCCAGCAGCTTGCCGGGACAGGGTAACGAGCAGTACTTC. This translates into CASSLPGQGNEQYF.

Concerning this clonotype: A much larger clone differs by one base, so this may be a read error. This chain joins TRBV28 and TRBJ2-7; D unclear. V lost 8 bases and J lost 2, with 16 bases in between. CDR1 is MDHEN and CDR2 is SYDVKM in the germline V gene. This CDR3 contains 14 residues. In DNA, the CDR3 is TGTGCCAGCCATTCGCCCCGTGGGACCTACGAGCAGTACTTC. Translating it yields CASHSPRGTYEQYF.

The chain carries TRBV20-1 and TRBJ1-2; TRBD1 aligns across 10 bases. Per germline, CDR1 DFQATT and CDR2 SNEGSKA (reference sequence). J was trimmed by 0 bases and V by 6 bases; bases with no gene match: 7. CDR3 length equals 15 residues. In nucleotides, the CDR3 is TGCAGTGCGCAGGACAGGGGGGGAGCTAACTATGGCTACACCTTC. Its translation is CSAQDRGGANYGYTF.